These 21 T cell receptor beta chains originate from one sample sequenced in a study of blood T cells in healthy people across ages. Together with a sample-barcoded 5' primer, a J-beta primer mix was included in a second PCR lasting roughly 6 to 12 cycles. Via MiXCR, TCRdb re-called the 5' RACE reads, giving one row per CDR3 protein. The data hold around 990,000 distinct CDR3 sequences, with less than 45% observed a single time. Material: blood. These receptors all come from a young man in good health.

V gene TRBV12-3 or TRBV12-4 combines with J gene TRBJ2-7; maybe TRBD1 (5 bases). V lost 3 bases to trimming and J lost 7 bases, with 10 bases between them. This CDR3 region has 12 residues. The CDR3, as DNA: TGTGCCAGCAGTTTGACAGTTAGTGAGCAGTACTTC. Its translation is CASSLTVSEQYF.

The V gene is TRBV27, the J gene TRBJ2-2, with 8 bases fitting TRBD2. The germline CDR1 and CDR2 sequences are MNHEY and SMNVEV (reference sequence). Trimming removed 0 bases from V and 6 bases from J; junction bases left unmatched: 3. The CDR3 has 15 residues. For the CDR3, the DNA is TGTGCCAGCAGTTTATCCGGGAGGGGGGCCGGGGAGCTGTTTTTT. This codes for CASSLSGRGAGELFF.

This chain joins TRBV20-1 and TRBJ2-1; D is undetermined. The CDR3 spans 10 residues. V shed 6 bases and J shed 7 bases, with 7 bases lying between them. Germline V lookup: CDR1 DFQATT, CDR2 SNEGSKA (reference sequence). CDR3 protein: CSAQRNEQFF. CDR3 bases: TGCAGTGCCCAGAGAAATGAGCAGTTCTTC.

This CDR3 is CSVEGRMDTEAFF. The CDR3 DNA reads TGCAGCGTTGAGGGCAGGATGGACACTGAAGCTTTCTTT. The chain combines TRBV29-1 with TRBJ1-1, with no clear D. The CDR3 is made up of 13 amino acids. CDR1 and CDR2 from the germline V gene are SQVTM and ANQGSEA. V shed 3 bases and J shed 3 bases, with 11 bases lying between them.

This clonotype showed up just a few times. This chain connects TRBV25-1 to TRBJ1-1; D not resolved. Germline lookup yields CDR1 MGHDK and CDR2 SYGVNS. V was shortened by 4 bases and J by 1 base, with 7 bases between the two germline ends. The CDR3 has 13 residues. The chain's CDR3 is CASSATPNTEAFF. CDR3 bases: TGTGCCAGCAGTGCGACTCCGAACACTGAAGCTTTCTTT.

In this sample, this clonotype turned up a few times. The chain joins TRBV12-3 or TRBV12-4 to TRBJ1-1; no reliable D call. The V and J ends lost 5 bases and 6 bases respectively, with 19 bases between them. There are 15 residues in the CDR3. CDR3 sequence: CASSPTGFQAAEAFF. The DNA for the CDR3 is TGTGCCAGCAGTCCGACGGGATTTCAAGCCGCTGAAGCTTTCTTT.

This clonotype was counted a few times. In DNA, the CDR3 is TGCAGCGTAGACAAGAGCTCCTACAATGAGCAGTACTTC. It codes for CSVDKSSYNEQYF. This chain joins TRBV29-1 and TRBJ2-1, with unresolved D. The J call could be wrong; TRBJ2-7 is a better fit for the DNA end. The CDR3 runs to 13 residues. The germline V gene encodes CDR1 SQVTM and CDR2 ANQGSEA.

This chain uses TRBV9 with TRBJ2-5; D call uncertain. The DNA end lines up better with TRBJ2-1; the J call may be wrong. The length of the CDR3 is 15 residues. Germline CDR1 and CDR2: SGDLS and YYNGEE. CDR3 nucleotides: TGTGCCAGCAGCGTAGGGACCCTAGAACAAGAGACCCAGTTCTTC. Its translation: CASSVGTLEQETQFF.

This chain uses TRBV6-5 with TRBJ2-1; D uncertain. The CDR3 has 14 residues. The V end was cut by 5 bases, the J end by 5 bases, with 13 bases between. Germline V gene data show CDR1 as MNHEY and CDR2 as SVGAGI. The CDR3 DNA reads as TGTGCCAGCAGTGCTGGGCTGCTCAACAATGAGCAGTTCTTC. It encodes CASSAGLLNNEQFF.

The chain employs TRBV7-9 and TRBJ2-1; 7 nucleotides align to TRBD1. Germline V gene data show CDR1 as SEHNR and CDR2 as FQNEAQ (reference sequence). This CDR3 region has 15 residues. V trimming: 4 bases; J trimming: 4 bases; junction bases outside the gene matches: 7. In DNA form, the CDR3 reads TGTGCCAGCAGCTATCCCGGGACAGAATACAATGAGCAGTTCTTC. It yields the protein CASSYPGTEYNEQFF.

Written as DNA, the CDR3 is TGTGCCAGCAGCCTGTTCGGGGGGCGTAATCAGCCCCAGCATTTT. Encoded protein: CASSLFGGRNQPQHF. This chain connects TRBV6-2 or TRBV6-3 to TRBJ1-5, with D maybe TRBD1 (6 bases). This CDR3 has 15 amino acids. The germline V gene has CDR1 MNHEY and CDR2 SVGEGT. The V end was cut by 6 bases, the J end by 4 bases, with 16 bases between.

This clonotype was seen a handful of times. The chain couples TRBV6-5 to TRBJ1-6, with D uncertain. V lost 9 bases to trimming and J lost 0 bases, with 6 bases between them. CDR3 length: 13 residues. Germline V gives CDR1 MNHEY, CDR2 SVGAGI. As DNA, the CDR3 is TGTGCCAGTGGCTTCTCCTATAATTCACCCCTCCACTTT. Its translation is CASGFSYNSPLHF.

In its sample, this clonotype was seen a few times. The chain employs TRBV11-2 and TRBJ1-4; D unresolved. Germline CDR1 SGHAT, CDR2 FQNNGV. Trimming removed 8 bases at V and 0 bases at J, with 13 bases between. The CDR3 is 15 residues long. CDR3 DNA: TGTGCCAGCCGCAACATTAGGGCAACTAATGAAAAACTGTTTTTT. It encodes CASRNIRATNEKLFF.

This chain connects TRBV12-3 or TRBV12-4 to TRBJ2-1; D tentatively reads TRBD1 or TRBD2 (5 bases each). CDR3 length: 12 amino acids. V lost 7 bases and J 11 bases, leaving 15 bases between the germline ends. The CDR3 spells CASTMRGRKQFF. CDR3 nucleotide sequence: TGTGCCAGCACCATGAGGGGCCGGAAGCAGTTCTTC.

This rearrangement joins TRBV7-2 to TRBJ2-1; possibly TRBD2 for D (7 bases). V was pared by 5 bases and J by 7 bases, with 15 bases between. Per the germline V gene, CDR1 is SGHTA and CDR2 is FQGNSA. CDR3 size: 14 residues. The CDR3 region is CASSQRGGRNEQFF. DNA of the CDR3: TGTGCCAGCAGCCAGAGGGGGGGTAGGAATGAGCAGTTCTTC.

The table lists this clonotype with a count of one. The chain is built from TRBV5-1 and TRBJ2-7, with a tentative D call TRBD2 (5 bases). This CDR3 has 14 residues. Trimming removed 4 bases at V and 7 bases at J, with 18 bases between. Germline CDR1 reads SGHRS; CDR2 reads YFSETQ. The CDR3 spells CASSQPSGSGEQYF. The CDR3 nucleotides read TGCGCCAGCAGCCAACCGTCGGGGTCGGGAGAGCAGTACTTC.

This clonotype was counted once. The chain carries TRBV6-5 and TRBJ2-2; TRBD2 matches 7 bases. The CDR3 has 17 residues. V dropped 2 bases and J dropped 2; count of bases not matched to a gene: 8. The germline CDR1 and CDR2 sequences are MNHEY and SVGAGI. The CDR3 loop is CASSYGRGALNTGELFF. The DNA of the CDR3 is TGTGCCAGCAGTTACGGGAGGGGAGCCCTTAACACCGGGGAGCTGTTTTTT.

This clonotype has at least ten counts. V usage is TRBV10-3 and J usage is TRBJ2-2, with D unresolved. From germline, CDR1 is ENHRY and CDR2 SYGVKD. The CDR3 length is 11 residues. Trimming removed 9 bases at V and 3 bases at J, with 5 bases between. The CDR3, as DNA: TGTGCCATAGGAGACACCGGGGAGCTGTTTTTT. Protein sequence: CAIGDTGELFF.

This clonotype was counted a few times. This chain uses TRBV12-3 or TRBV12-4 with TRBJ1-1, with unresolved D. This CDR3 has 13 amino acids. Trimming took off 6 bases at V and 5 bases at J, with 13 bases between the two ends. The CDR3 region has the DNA TGTGCCAGCAGCCCCCGAAGTTCGACTGAAGCTTTCTTT. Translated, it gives CASSPRSSTEAFF.

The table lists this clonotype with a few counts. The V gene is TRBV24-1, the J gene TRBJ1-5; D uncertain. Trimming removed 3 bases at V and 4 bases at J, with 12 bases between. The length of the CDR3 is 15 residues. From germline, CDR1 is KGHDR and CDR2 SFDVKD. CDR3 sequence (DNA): TGTGCCACCAGTGATCCGGACGGAAGGAATCAGCCCCAGCATTTT. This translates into CATSDPDGRNQPQHF.

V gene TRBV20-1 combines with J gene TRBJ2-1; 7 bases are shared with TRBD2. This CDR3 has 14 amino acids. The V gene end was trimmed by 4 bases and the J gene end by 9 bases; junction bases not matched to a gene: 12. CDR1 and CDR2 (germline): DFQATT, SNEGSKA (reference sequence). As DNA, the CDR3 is TGCAGTGCTACACTACCGGGGGGTGCCGGTGAGCAGTTCTTC. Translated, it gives CSATLPGGAGEQFF.